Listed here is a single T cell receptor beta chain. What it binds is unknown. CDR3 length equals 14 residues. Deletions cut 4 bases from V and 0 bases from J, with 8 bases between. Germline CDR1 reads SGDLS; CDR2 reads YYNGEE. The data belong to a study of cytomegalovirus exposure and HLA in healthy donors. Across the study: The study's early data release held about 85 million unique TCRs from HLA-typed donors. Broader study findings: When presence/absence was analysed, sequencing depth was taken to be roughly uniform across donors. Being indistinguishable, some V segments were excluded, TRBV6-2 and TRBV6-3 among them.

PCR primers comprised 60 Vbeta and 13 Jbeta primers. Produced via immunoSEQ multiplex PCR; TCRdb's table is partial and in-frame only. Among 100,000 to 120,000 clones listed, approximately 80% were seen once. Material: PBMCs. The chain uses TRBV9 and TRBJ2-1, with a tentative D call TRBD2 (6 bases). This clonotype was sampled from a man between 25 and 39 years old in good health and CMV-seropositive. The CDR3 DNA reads TGTGCCAGCAGCCGGGGGACCTCCTACAATGAGCAGTTCTTC. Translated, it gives CASSRGTSYNEQFF.